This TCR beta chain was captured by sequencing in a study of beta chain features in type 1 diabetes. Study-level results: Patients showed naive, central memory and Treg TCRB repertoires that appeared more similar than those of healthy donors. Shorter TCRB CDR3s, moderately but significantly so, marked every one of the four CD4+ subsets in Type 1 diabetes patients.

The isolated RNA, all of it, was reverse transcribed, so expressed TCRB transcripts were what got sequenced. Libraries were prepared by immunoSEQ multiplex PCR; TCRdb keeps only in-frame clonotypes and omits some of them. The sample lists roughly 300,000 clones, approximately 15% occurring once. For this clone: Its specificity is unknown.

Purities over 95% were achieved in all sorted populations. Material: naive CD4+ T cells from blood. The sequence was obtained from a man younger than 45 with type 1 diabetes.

CDR3 in DNA: TGTGCCAGCAGTGCTCTAGCGGGAGGGTTCAATGAGCAGTTCTTC. Translating gives CASSALAGGFNEQFF. The V gene is TRBV28, the J gene TRBJ2-1, with TRBD2 matching over 12 bases. With V trimmed by 5 bases and J by 6 bases, 5 bases remained unmatched. The CDR3 is 15 amino acids. CDR1 and CDR2 from the germline V gene are MDHEN and SYDVKM.